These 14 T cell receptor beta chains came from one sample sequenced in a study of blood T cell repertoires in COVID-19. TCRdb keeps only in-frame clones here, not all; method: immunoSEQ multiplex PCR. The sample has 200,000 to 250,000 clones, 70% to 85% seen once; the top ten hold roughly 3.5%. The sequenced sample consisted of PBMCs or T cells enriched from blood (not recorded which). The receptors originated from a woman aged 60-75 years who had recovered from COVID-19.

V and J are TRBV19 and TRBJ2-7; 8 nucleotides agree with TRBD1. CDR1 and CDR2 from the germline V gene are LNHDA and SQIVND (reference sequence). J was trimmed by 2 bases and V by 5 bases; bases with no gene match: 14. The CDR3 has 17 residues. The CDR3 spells CASSSGQGLLFAYEQYF. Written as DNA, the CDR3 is TGTGCCAGTAGTTCAGGACAGGGTCTCTTATTCGCCTACGAGCAGTACTTC. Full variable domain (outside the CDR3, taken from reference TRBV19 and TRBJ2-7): DGGITQSPKYLFRKEGQNVTLSCEQNLNHDAMYWYRQDPGQGLRLIYYSQIVNDFQKGDIAEGYSVSREKKESFPLTVTSAQKNPTAFYLCASSSGQGLLFAYEQYFGPGTRLTVT.

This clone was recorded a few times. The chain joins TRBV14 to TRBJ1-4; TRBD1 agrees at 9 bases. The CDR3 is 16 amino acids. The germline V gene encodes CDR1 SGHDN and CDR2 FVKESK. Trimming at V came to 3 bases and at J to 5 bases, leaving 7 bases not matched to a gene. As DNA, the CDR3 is TGTGCCAGCAGCCAGAACAGGGGGCGTCTCAATGAAAAACTGTTTTTT. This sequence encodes CASSQNRGRLNEKLFF.

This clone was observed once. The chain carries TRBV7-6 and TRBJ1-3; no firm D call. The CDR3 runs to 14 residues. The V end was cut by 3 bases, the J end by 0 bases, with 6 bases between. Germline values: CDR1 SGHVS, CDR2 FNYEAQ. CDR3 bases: TGTGCCAGCAGCTTTGCCGGCTCTGGAAACACCATATATTTT. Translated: CASSFAGSGNTIYF.

The CDR3 DNA follows: TGTGCCAGCACCTTCACTAGTAACGAGCAGTACTTC. The encoded protein is CASTFTSNEQYF. The V and J genes are TRBV2 and TRBJ2-7; tentatively, D is TRBD2 (5 bases). CDR3 length: 12 residues. Germline V gene sequence: CDR1 SNHLY, CDR2 FYNNEI. V shed 7 bases and J shed 5 bases, with 12 bases lying between them.

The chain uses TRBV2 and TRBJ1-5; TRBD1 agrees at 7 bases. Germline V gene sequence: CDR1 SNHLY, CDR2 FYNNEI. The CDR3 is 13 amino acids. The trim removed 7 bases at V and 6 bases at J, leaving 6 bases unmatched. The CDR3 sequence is CASTNAGGQPQHF. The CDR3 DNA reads TGTGCCAGCACAAACGCAGGGGGTCAGCCCCAGCATTTT.

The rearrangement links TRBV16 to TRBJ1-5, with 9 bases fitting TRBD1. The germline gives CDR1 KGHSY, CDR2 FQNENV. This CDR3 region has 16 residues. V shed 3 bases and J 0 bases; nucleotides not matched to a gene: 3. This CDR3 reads CASSHRTGVSNQPQHF. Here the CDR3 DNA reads TGTGCCAGCAGCCATCGGACAGGGGTTAGCAATCAGCCCCAGCATTTT.

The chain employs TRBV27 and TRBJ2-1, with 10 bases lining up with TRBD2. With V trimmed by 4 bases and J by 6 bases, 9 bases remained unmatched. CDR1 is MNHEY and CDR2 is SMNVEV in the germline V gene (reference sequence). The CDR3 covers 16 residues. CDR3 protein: CASSSLSGRALNEQFF. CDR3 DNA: TGTGCCAGCAGTTCCCTAAGCGGGAGGGCTCTCAATGAGCAGTTCTTC.

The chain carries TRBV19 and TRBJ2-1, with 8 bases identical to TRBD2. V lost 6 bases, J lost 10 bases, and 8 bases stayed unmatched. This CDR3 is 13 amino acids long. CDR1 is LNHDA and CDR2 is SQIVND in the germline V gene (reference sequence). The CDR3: CASSAGGGAEQFF. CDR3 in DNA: TGTGCCAGTAGCGCGGGGGGAGGAGCCGAGCAGTTCTTC.

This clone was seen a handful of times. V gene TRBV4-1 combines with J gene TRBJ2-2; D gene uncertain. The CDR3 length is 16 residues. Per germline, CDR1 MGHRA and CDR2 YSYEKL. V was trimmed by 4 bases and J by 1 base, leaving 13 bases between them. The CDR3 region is CASSPTPAGNTGELFF. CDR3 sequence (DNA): TGCGCCAGCAGCCCAACACCCGCAGGGAACACCGGGGAGCTGTTTTTT.

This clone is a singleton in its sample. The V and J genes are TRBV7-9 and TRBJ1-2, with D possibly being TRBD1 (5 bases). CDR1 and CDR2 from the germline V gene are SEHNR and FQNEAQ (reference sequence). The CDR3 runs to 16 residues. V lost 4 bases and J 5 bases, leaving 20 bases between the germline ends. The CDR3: CASSSQNQDKYYGYTF. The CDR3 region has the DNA TGTGCCAGCAGCTCACAGAACCAGGACAAGTATTATGGCTACACCTTC.

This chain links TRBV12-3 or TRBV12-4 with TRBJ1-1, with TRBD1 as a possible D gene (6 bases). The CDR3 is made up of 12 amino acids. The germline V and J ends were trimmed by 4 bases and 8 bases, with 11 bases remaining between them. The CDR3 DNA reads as TGTGCCAGCAGTTCGGACAGTAGCGAAGCTTTCTTT. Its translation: CASSSDSSEAFF.

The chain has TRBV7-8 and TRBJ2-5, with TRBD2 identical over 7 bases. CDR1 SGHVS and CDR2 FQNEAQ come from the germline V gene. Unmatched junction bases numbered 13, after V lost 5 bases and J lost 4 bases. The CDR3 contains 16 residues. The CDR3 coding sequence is TGTGCCAGCAGCATTACAAGCGGGATTCCCTCAGAGACCCAGTACTTC. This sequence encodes CASSITSGIPSETQYF.

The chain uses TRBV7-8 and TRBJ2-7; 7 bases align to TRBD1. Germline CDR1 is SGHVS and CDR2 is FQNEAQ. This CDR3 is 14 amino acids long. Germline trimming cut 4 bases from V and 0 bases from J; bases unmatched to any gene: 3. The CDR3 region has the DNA TGTGCCAGCAGCTCTACAGGGGCCTCCTACGAGCAGTACTTC. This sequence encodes CASSSTGASYEQYF.

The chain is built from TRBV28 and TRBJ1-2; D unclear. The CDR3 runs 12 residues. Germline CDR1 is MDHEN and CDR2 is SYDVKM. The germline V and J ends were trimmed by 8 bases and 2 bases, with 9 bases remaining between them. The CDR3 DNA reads TGTGCCAGCCAAATTCCCAACTATGGCTACACCTTC. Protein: CASQIPNYGYTF.